This record covers a single T cell receptor (beta chain). The CDR3 spans 20 residues. J lost 1 base, V lost 6 bases, and 18 bases had no gene match. The V gene's germline CDR1 is SQVTM and CDR2 ANQGSEA. This sample is drawn from a study of shared clonotypes between healthy human individuals. Assay used: immunoSEQ multiplex PCR; TCRdb lists only in-frame clones, some missing. Of 660,000 or so clones in the sample, around 96% are singletons; the top ten hold about 0.11%. Only CD45RO-negative cells positively selected for CCR7 counted as naive CD8 cells, so terminally differentiated effector memory CD45RA+ cells were excluded.

The sequenced sample consisted of naive CD8+ T cells sorted from blood. This clonotype originated in a woman aged 25 to 39 in good health. The gene calls are TRBV29-1 and TRBJ2-2; 12 nucleotides line up with TRBD2. The CDR3 protein is CSVAKPTSATSGRNTGELFF. DNA for the CDR3: TGCAGCGTCGCGAAGCCGACCTCCGCGACTAGCGGGAGGAACACCGGGGAGCTGTTTTTT.